The clone carrying this T cell receptor beta chain has just one count. Its antigen is not known. The data were taken from a study of shared clonotypes between healthy human individuals. Study-wide results and limits: Few donors restricted represented genetic and exposure-history diversity.

The germline V gene has CDR1 MDHEN and CDR2 SYDVKM. The CDR3 spans 14 residues. V lost 5 bases and J 8 bases, leaving 15 bases between the germline ends. Assay: immunoSEQ multiplex PCR; the TCRdb copy retains only in-frame clones and omits some. The repertoire consists of a few million clones, with 85% to 95% occurring once and the leading ten covering under 0.45%. The material sequenced was naive CD4+ T cells from PBMCs. The sample's subset: CD45RA+ positively selected. The chain couples TRBV28 to TRBJ1-4; D not resolved. This clonotype originated in a man younger than 35 in good health. Some clones in this sample may be carry-over from other donors' samples. The CDR3 bases are TGTGCCAGCAGTCCCATGAGGGTGGACGAAAAACTGTTTTTT. It is translated as CASSPMRVDEKLFF.